The 16 T cell receptor beta chains in this list originate from one sample, sequenced in a study of persistence of HIV-infected CD4 T cells. No antigens are known for them. This nonspecific control used anti-CD3/anti-CD28 bead stimulation of CD4+ T cells. Responding CD4+ T cells were sorted by upregulation of both CD40 ligand and CD69. This was the immunoSEQ version 4 assay in survey mode. Sequencing used immunoSEQ multiplex PCR; TCRdb keeps in-frame clones, though not all of them. This sample has about 43,000 clones, with about 89% found just once. This specimen consisted of CD4+ T cells sorted from PBMCs after approximately 19-hour stimulation, obtained from a patient who received antiretroviral therapy. Source of these receptors: an adult man with HIV who was CMV-seropositive.

This chain uses TRBV5-1 with TRBJ2-1; no definite D call. With 0 bases removed from V and 4 bases from J, the gap between germline ends came to 8 bases. CDR1 SGHRS and CDR2 YFSETQ come from the germline V gene. This CDR3 has 14 amino acids. The CDR3 DNA is TGCGCCAGCAGCTTGGATGTCGGGTACAATGAGCAGTTCTTC. Residues: CASSLDVGYNEQFF. The full variable domain, its missing parts supplied by reference TRBV5-1 and TRBJ2-1, is KAGVTQTPRYLIKTRGQQVTLSCSPISGHRSVSWYQQTPGQGLQFLFEYFSETQRNKGNFPGRFSGRQFSNSRSEMNVSTLELGDSALYLCASSLDVGYNEQFFGPGTRLTVL.

V usage is TRBV4-2 and J usage is TRBJ2-7; TRBD2 is a possible D gene (5 bases). The V gene lost 0 bases and the J gene lost 2 bases, with 14 bases spanning the gap. CDR3 length equals 16 residues. CDR1 is LGHNA and CDR2 is YNFKEQ in the germline V gene. This CDR3 is CASSQDLVSGPYEQYF. CDR3 coding DNA: TGTGCCAGCAGCCAAGATCTGGTGAGCGGCCCCTACGAGCAGTACTTC.

This chain joins TRBV5-8 and TRBJ1-6, with no clear D. V was cut by 2 bases and J by 6 bases, with 9 bases left in between. The CDR3 has 14 residues. Germline V gene lookup returns CDR1 SGHTS and CDR2 YDEGEE. The CDR3 here is CASSFKTSNSPLHF. For the CDR3, the DNA is TGTGCCAGCAGCTTTAAAACGTCTAATTCACCCCTCCACTTT.

The CDR3 DNA is TGTGCCAGTAGGGGGGGACAGCAAGCCAAAAACATTCAGTACTTC. Translation: CASRGGQQAKNIQYF. V gene TRBV19 combines with J gene TRBJ2-4; tentative D call: TRBD1 (7 bases). V lost 6 bases and J lost 0, with 12 bases in between. CDR3 length: 15 amino acids. Germline V gene data show CDR1 as LNHDA and CDR2 as SQIVND (reference sequence).

This chain connects TRBV2 to TRBJ1-5; D is perhaps TRBD1 (5 bases). Looked up from germline, CDR1 is SNHLY and CDR2 is FYNNEI. The germline V and J ends were trimmed by 2 bases and 3 bases, with 11 bases remaining between them. This CDR3 is 15 amino acids long. As DNA, the CDR3 is TGTGCCAGCAGTGAAAGGGGCCACTCCAATCAGCCCCAGCATTTT. Translation gives CASSERGHSNQPQHF.

CDR3 DNA sequence: TGTGCCAGCAGCTTGGTGCTGACCGGGACAGGGAAGAACACCGGGGAGCTGTTTTTT. Translation: CASSLVLTGTGKNTGELFF. The chain has TRBV7-8 and TRBJ2-2; 9 bases fit TRBD1. The germline CDR1 and CDR2 sequences are SGHVS and FQNEAQ. The CDR3 runs to 19 residues. The junction had 12 bases not matched to a gene; V was cut back by 3 bases and J by 1 base.

The rearrangement links TRBV5-1 to TRBJ2-7; the D is unclear. CDR1 SGHRS and CDR2 YFSETQ come from the germline V gene. The CDR3 covers 14 residues. The ends were cut back, 0 bases at V and 2 bases at J, with 9 bases in the middle. The CDR3 sequence is CASSLVVQPYEQYF. The CDR3 DNA sequence: TGCGCCAGCAGCTTGGTCGTACAGCCCTACGAGCAGTACTTC.

To note about this clone: The same CDR3 arises from other DNA sequences in this sample as well. This sequence joins TRBV28 and TRBJ2-7; tentatively, D is TRBD1 (5 bases). CDR3 length: 12 amino acids. V lost 6 bases to trimming and J lost 2 bases, with 8 bases between them. The germline gives CDR1 MDHEN, CDR2 SYDVKM. The CDR3 DNA follows: TGTGCCAGCAGGCAGGGAACCTACGAGCAGTACTTC. Translation gives CASRQGTYEQYF.

V and J are TRBV3-1 (or the pseudogene TRBV3-2) and TRBJ1-3; D is ambiguous. This CDR3 has 13 residues. Per the germline V gene, CDR1 is LGHDT and CDR2 is YNNKEL (reference sequence). The V gene lost 2 bases and the J gene lost 4 bases, with 6 bases spanning the gap. The CDR3 DNA follows: TGTGCCAGCAGCCAAAGGCCCGGAAACACCATATATTTT. This encodes CASSQRPGNTIYF.

The gene calls are TRBV18 and TRBJ1-1; 9 nucleotides align to TRBD1. The CDR3 has 13 residues. The V gene end was trimmed by 5 bases and the J gene end by 8 bases; junction bases not matched to a gene: 6. Per the germline V gene, CDR1 is KGHSH and CDR2 is LQKENI. The CDR3 protein is CASSVGTGSEAFF. CDR3 in DNA: TGTGCCAGCTCAGTCGGGACAGGGTCAGAAGCTTTCTTT.

The V call is TRBV27, the J call TRBJ1-5, with 7 positions matching TRBD1. Germline CDR1 reads MNHEY; CDR2 reads SMNVEV (reference sequence). The length of the CDR3 is 14 residues. The V gene end was trimmed by 3 bases and the J gene end by 8 bases; junction bases not matched to a gene: 7. CDR3: CASSFGGGGKPQHF. CDR3 sequence (DNA): TGTGCCAGCAGTTTCGGGGGAGGGGGCAAGCCCCAGCATTTT.

V is TRBV28 and J is TRBJ2-7, with 12 bases that match TRBD2. Germline loops: CDR1 MDHEN, CDR2 SYDVKM. This CDR3 region has 16 residues. Trimming cost V 1 base and J 9 bases; bases outside gene matches: 10. In nucleotides, the CDR3 is TGTGCCAGCAGTTTATACTCGGCTAGCGGGGGGGCGAGGCAGTACTTC. It specifies CASSLYSASGGARQYF.

V is TRBV19 and J is TRBJ2-3; D could derive from TRBD1 or TRBD2 (5 bases each). This CDR3 region has 16 residues. Germline V lookup: CDR1 LNHDA, CDR2 SQIVND (reference sequence). V was clipped by 6 bases and J by 5 bases, with 21 bases between them. The CDR3 DNA follows: TGTGCCAGTAGCCGCCCCGGGACCTGGGGGAAAGATACGCAGTATTTT. Amino acid sequence: CASSRPGTWGKDTQYF.

A single count supports this clone. The V gene is TRBV10-3, the J gene TRBJ1-1; D remains ambiguous. V dropped 3 bases and J dropped 3 bases, with 5 bases sitting between them. The CDR3 loop spans 12 amino acids. CDR1 and CDR2 from the germline V gene are ENHRY and SYGVKD. The CDR3 bases are TGTGCCATCAGTGATTTGGACACTGAAGCTTTCTTT. It is translated as CAISDLDTEAFF.

The rearrangement joins TRBV19 to TRBJ1-2, with 11 bases identical to TRBD1. V shed 3 bases, J shed 7 bases, and the junction held 7 bases outside the gene matches. CDR3 length: 15 amino acids. Germline V gives CDR1 LNHDA, CDR2 SQIVND (reference sequence). CDR3 in DNA: TGTGCCAGTAGTATTAGTGGACAGGGGGCGCGTGGCTACACCTTC. It specifies CASSISGQGARGYTF. Using reference TRBV19 and TRBJ1-2 for the parts outside the CDR3, the full variable domain is DGGITQSPKYLFRKEGQNVTLSCEQNLNHDAMYWYRQDPGQGLRLIYYSQIVNDFQKGDIAEGYSVSREKKESFPLTVTSAQKNPTAFYLCASSISGQGARGYTFGSGTRLTVV.

This sequence joins TRBV15 and TRBJ2-2; a possible D gene is TRBD1 (5 bases). This CDR3 contains 17 residues. Trimming shortened V by 0 bases and J by 0 bases, and 11 bases separated the two germline ends. Germline loops: CDR1 LNHNV, CDR2 YYDKDF (reference sequence). The DNA of the CDR3 is TGTGCCACCAGCAGAGAGCGGACACACCCGAACACCGGGGAGCTGTTTTTT. Translation gives CATSRERTHPNTGELFF.